These 14 T cell receptor beta chains were all obtained from the same sample, sequenced in a study of blood T cell repertoires in COVID-19. Using immunoSEQ multiplex PCR, the repertoire was profiled, and TCRdb retains in-frame clones only, with some absent. The repertoire holds more than 60,000 clones, with about nine tenths as singletons. Input material: peripheral blood. Receptors originate from a human donor in a cohort sampled during active COVID-19.

Here the CDR3 reads CASRDRGPNYGYTF. DNA for the CDR3: TGTGCCAGCAGGGACAGGGGACCCAACTATGGCTACACCTTC. V is TRBV2 and J is TRBJ1-2, with 9 bases fitting TRBD1. CDR3 length equals 14 residues. The V and J ends lost 6 bases and 2 bases, in that order; junction bases with no gene match: 4. Germline V lookup: CDR1 SNHLY, CDR2 FYNNEI. Full variable domain (missing parts from reference TRBV2 and TRBJ1-2): EPEVTQTPSHQVTQMGQEVILRCVPISNHLYFYWYRQILGQKVEFLVSFYNNEISEKSEIFDDQFSVERPDGSNFTLKIRSTKLEDSAMYFCASRDRGPNYGYTFGSGTRLTVV.

This chain links TRBV10-3 with TRBJ2-5; D may be TRBD1 (6 bases). CDR1 is ENHRY, CDR2 SYGVKD, per germline. Trimming stripped 3 bases from V and 4 bases from J, with 12 bases between. This CDR3 comprises 14 residues. The CDR3: CAISETRGGETQYF. The CDR3 bases are TGTGCCATCAGTGAAACCAGGGGCGGAGAGACCCAGTACTTC.

The chain joins TRBV19 to TRBJ1-6; 9 nucleotides line up with TRBD1. J was trimmed by 2 bases and V by 3 bases; bases with no gene match: 2. The CDR3 is made up of 16 amino acids. Germline loops: CDR1 LNHDA, CDR2 SQIVND (reference sequence). The chain's CDR3 is CASSIRTGAYNSPLHF. The CDR3 region has the DNA TGTGCCAGTAGTATCAGGACAGGGGCCTATAATTCACCCCTCCACTTT.

This clone was counted between two and nine times. The V call is TRBV2, the J call TRBJ1-3; maybe TRBD1 (6 bases). There are 13 residues in the CDR3. Trimming shortened V by 9 bases and J by 2 bases, and 11 bases separated the two germline ends. The germline gives CDR1 SNHLY, CDR2 FYNNEI. DNA for the CDR3: TGTGCCAGAACAGCAGGGGCTGGAAACACCATATATTTT. Its protein is CARTAGAGNTIYF.

The chain recombines TRBV9 with TRBJ1-5; no firm D call. Germline V gene data show CDR1 as SGDLS and CDR2 as YYNGEE. Trimming removed 2 bases from V and 0 bases from J, with 15 bases in between. This CDR3 has 17 residues. CDR3 sequence (DNA): TGTGCCAGCAGCGTCGGAGGTCAGATTACTAGCAATCAGCCCCAGCATTTT. Translating gives CASSVGGQITSNQPQHF.

This chain connects TRBV10-3 to TRBJ1-1, with D possibly being TRBD1 (6 bases). The CDR3 is made up of 13 amino acids. Germline CDR1 is ENHRY and CDR2 is SYGVKD. Deletions cut 7 bases from V and 7 bases from J, with 16 bases between. The CDR3 bases are TGTGCCATCACCCGGGAAGGGGGAAGTGAAGCTTTCTTT. Translating it yields CAITREGGSEAFF.

The V and J genes are TRBV5-1 and TRBJ2-1, with D maybe TRBD2 (5 bases). Germline CDR1 is SGHRS and CDR2 is YFSETQ. V was shortened by 6 bases and J by 2 bases, with 18 bases between the two germline ends. The CDR3 sequence is 16 residues long. In DNA, the CDR3 is TGCGCCAGCATCCCCGGGATCTCGGGCGCCTACAATGAGCAGTTCTTC. It yields the protein CASIPGISGAYNEQFF.

The V call is TRBV15, the J call TRBJ1-5; D might be TRBD1 (5 bases). The V end lost 0 bases, the J end lost 3 bases, and 6 bases lay between the germline ends. The CDR3 is 14 amino acids. Germline V gives CDR1 LNHNV, CDR2 YYDKDF (reference sequence). CDR3 in DNA: TGTGCCACCAGCAGAGAAGGGGACAATCAGCCCCAGCATTTT. As protein: CATSREGDNQPQHF.

The genes are TRBV5-1 and TRBJ1-1, with D perhaps matching TRBD1 (5 bases). This CDR3 region has 15 residues. Germline V CDR1 and CDR2: SGHRS, YFSETQ. V was clipped by 7 bases and J by 1 base, with 17 bases between them. This CDR3 is CASQAIHGGNTEAFF. For the CDR3, the DNA is TGCGCCAGCCAAGCCATTCACGGGGGGAACACTGAAGCTTTCTTT.

This chain connects TRBV10-3 to TRBJ1-6; D uncertain. Germline V gene data show CDR1 as ENHRY and CDR2 as SYGVKD. V gave up 10 bases and J gave up 0 bases, with 13 bases separating them. This CDR3 has 15 residues. In DNA form, the CDR3 reads TGTGCCACCGTAAACTCAAGCTCCTATAATTCACCCCTCCACTTT. Translating it yields CATVNSSSYNSPLHF.

The rearrangement links TRBV28 to TRBJ2-7, with 9 positions matching TRBD2. The CDR3 covers 16 residues. CDR1 MDHEN and CDR2 SYDVKM come from the germline V gene. The ends lost 8 bases at V and 0 bases at J; junction bases unmatched: 11. The CDR3, as DNA: TGTGCCAGCCTTGAGGGGCGGGGGGGAAGCTCCTACGAGCAGTACTTC. Its protein product is CASLEGRGGSSYEQYF.

The chain combines TRBV15 with TRBJ2-5; 8 bases agree with TRBD2. The CDR3 has 16 residues. The germline V gene encodes CDR1 LNHNV and CDR2 YYDKDF (reference sequence). The J segment lost 2 bases and the V segment lost 1 base, leaving 6 bases of the junction unmatched. CDR3 amino acids: CATSRVLAGAQETQYF. For the CDR3, the DNA is TGTGCCACCAGCAGAGTCCTAGCGGGCGCGCAAGAGACCCAGTACTTC.

This clone was observed a few times. V gene TRBV7-9 combines with J gene TRBJ2-7, with D unclear. CDR1 and CDR2 from the germline V gene are SEHNR and FQNEAQ (reference sequence). There are 11 residues in the CDR3. Trimming removed 4 bases at V and 7 bases at J, with 8 bases between. The CDR3 DNA sequence: TGTGCCAGCAGCTCACAACAAGAGCAGTACTTC. This codes for CASSSQQEQYF. The full variable domain, with the rest looked up from reference TRBV7-9 and TRBJ2-7, is DTGVSQNPRHKITKRGQNVTFRCDPISEHNRLYWYRQTLGQGPEFLTYFQNEAQLEKSRLLSDRFSAERPKGSFSTLEIQRTEQGDSAMYLCASSSQQEQYFGPGTRLTVT.

This clone is medium-sized within its sample. The chain is built from TRBV6-5 and TRBJ2-3, with TRBD2 matching over 7 bases. J gave up 1 base and V 5 bases, and 3 bases lay outside the gene matches. Germline CDR1 MNHEY, CDR2 SVGAGI. The CDR3 has 14 amino acids. CDR3 nucleotide sequence: TGTGCCAGCAGTCGGAGCGGGGGCACAGATACGCAGTATTTT. Residues: CASSRSGGTDTQYF.